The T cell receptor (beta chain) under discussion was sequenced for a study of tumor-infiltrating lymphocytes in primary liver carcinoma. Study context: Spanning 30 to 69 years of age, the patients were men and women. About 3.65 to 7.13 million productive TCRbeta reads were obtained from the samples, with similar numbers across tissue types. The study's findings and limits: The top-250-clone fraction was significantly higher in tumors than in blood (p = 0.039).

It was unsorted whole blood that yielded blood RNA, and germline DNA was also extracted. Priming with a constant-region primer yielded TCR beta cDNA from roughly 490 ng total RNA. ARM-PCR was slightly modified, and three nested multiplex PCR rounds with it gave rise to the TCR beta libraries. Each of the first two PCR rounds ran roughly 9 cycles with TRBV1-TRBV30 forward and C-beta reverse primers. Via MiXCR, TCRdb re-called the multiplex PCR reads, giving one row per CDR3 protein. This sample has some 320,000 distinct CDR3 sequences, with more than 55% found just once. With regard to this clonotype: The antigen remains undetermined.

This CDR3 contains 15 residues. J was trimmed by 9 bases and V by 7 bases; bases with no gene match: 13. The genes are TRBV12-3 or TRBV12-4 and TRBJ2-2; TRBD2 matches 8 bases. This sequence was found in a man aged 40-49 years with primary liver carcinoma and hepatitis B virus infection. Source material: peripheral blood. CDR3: CASTPLAALGRELFF. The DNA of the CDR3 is TGTGCCAGCACCCCACTAGCGGCCCTCGGCCGGGAGCTGTTTTTT.